This record looks at one T cell receptor (beta chain) sequence and its context. The antigen remains undetermined. It was second doses at about 4 or about 12 weeks that were pooled. These data come from a study of T cell responses to AZD1222 COVID-19 vaccine. The CDR3 length is 15 residues. The trim removed 0 bases at V and 2 bases at J, leaving 2 bases unmatched. Germline V gene lookup returns CDR1 SGHRS and CDR2 YFSETQ. Findings of the study overall: Among vaccine-associated CD4 TCRs, coverage spanned spike, with dominance at 160-218 and 743-854. Females outnumbered males among donors, who were mostly white British; clonal diversity was possibly underestimated. Spike-specific TCR repertoires showed rising breadth and depth after two AZD1222 doses.

Data came from immunoSEQ multiplex PCR; TCRdb stores just in-frame clones and leaves some out. This sample carries 95,000 to 150,000 clones, 87% of them seen once, and the ten largest clones take about 2.5%. The sequence was collected from an adult who received the AZD1222 COVID-19 vaccine. The starting material was peripheral blood, obtained 28 days after the second AZD1222 dose. The genes are TRBV5-1 and TRBJ2-7, with 10 nucleotides matching TRBD2. The CDR3 DNA reads as TGCGCCAGCAGCTTGGAAGGGACTAGCGCCTACGAGCAGTACTTC. The encoded protein is CASSLEGTSAYEQYF.